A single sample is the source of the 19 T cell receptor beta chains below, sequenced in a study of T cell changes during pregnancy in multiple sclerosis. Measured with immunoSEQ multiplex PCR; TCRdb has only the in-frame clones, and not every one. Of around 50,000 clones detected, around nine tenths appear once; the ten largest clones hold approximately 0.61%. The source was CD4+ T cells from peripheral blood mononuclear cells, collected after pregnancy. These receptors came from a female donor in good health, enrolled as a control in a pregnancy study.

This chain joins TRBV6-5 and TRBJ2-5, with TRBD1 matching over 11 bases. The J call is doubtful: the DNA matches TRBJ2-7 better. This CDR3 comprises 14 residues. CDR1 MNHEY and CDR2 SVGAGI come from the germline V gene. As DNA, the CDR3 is TGTGCCAGCACCCTCGGGACAGGGGGCTACGAGCAGTACTTC. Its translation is CASTLGTGGYEQYF.

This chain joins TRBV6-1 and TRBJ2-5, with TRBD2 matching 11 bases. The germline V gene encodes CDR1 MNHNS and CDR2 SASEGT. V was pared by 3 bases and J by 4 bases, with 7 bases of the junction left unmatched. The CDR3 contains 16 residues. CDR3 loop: CASSDSGRALGETQYF. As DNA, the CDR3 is TGTGCCAGCAGTGATAGCGGGAGGGCCTTAGGAGAGACCCAGTACTTC.

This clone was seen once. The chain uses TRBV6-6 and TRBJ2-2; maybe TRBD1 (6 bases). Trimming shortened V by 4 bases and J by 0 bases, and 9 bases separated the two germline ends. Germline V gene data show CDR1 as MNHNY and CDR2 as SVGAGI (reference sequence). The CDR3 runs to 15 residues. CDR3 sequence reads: CASSSGQANTGELFF. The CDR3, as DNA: TGTGCCAGCAGTTCGGGACAAGCGAACACCGGGGAGCTGTTTTTT.

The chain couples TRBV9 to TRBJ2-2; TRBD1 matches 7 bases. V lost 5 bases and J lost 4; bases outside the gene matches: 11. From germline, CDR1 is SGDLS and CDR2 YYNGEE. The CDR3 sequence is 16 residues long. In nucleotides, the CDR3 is TGTGCCAGCAGTACTATTACAGGGGCCGGCACCGGGGAGCTGTTTTTT. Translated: CASSTITGAGTGELFF.

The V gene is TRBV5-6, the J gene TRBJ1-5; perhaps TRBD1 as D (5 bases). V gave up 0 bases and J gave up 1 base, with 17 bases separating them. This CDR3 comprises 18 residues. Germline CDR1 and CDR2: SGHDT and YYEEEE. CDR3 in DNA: TGTGCCAGCAGCTTGGGAATGGGGGTCGGGGGAAGCAATCAGCCCCAGCATTTT. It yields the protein CASSLGMGVGGSNQPQHF. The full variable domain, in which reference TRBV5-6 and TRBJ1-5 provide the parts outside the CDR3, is DAGVTQSPTHLIKTRGQQVTLRCSPKSGHDTVSWYQQALGQGPQFIFQYYEEEERQRGNFPDRFSGHQFPNYSSELNVNALLLGDSALYLCASSLGMGVGGSNQPQHFGDGTRLSIL.

The CDR3 spells CACQGQGLTRELFF. CDR3 nucleotide sequence: TGTGCCTGTCAAGGACAGGGTTTAACCCGGGAGCTGTTTTTT. The genes are TRBV30 and TRBJ2-2; 8 nucleotides align to TRBD1. Per the germline V gene, CDR1 is GTSNPN and CDR2 is SVGIG (reference sequence). J was trimmed by 9 bases and V by 6 bases; bases with no gene match: 12. CDR3 size: 14 residues.

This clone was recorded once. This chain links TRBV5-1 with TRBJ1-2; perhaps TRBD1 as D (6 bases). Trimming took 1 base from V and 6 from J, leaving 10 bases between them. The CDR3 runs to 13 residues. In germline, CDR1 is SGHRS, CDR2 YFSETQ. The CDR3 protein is CASSLQGSDGYTF. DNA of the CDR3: TGCGCCAGCAGCTTGCAGGGGTCGGATGGCTACACCTTC.

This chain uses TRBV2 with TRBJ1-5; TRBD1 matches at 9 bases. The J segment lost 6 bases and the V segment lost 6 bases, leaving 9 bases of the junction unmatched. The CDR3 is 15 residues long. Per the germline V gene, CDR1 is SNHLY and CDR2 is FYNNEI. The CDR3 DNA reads TGTGCCAGCAGCGGAGGGACAGGGCTAAGTCAGCCCCAGCATTTT. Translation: CASSGGTGLSQPQHF.

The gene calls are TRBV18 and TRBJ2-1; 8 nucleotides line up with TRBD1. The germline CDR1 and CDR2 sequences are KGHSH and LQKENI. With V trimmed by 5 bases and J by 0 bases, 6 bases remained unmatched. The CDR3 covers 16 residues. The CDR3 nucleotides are TGTGCCAGCTCAACCAGGGGGCTTAGCTCCTACAATGAGCAGTTCTTC. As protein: CASSTRGLSSYNEQFF.

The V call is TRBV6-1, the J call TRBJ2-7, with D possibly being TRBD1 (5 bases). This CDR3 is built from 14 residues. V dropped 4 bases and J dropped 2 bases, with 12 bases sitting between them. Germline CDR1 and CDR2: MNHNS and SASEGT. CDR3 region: CASSGAGYPYEQYF. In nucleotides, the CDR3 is TGTGCCAGCAGTGGGGCAGGGTACCCCTACGAGCAGTACTTC.

CDR3 residues: CASSLDTRAGLKAYEQYF. The CDR3 coding sequence is TGTGCCAGCAGCTTAGACACAAGGGCGGGCTTAAAGGCCTACGAGCAGTACTTC. The chain carries TRBV7-2 and TRBJ2-7; the D gene is possibly TRBD2 (5 bases). The CDR3 has 18 residues. Trimming removed 1 base from V and 2 bases from J, with 21 bases in between. CDR1 is SGHTA, CDR2 FQGNSA, per germline.

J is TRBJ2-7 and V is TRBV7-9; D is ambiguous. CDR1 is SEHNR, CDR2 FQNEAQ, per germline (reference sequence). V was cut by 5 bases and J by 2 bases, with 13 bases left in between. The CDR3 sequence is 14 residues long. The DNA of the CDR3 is TGTGCCAGCAGCCGTCCTGGGCGCACCTACGAGCAGTACTTC. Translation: CASSRPGRTYEQYF.

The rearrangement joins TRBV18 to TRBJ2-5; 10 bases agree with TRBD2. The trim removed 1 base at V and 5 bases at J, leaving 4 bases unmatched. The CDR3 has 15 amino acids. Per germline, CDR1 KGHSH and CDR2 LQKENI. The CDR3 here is CASSPLAGGEETQYF. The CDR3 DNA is TGTGCCAGCTCACCACTAGCGGGAGGAGAGGAGACCCAGTACTTC.

The CDR3 loop reads CASSSLRVGEQYF. DNA for the CDR3: TGTGCCAGCAGTTCCCTCAGGGTCGGCGAGCAGTACTTC. This chain joins TRBV25-1 and TRBJ2-7; D may be TRBD1 (5 bases). This CDR3 has 13 residues. Per the germline V gene, CDR1 is MGHDK and CDR2 is SYGVNS. V was pared by 5 bases and J by 6 bases, with 14 bases between.

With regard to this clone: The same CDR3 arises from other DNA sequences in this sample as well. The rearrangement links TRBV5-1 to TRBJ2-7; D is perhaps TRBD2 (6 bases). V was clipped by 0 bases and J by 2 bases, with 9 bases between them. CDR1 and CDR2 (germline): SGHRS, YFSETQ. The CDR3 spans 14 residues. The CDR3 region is CASSLGRGPYEQYF. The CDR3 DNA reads TGCGCCAGCAGCTTGGGGCGGGGACCCTACGAGCAGTACTTC.

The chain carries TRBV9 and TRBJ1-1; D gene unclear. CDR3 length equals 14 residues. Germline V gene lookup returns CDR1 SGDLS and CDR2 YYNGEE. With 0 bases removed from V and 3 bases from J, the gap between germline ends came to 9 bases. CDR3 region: CASSVASTDTEAFF. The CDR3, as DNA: TGTGCCAGCAGCGTAGCCAGTACCGACACTGAAGCTTTCTTT. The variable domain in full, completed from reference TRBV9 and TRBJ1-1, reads DSGVTQTPKHLITATGQRVTLRCSPRSGDLSVYWYQQSLDQGLQFLIQYYNGEERAKGNILERFSAQQFPDLHSELNLSSLELGDSALYFCASSVASTDTEAFFGQGTRLTVV.

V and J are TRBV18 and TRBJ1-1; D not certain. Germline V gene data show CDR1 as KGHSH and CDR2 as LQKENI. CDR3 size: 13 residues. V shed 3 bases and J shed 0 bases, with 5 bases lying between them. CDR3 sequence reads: CASSPSVNTEAFF. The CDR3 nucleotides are TGTGCCAGCTCACCGTCAGTGAACACTGAAGCTTTCTTT.

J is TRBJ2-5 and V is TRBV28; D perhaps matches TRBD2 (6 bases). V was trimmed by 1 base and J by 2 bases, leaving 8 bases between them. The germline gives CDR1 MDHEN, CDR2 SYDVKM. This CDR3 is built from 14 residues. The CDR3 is CASSLLGGQETQYF. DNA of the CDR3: TGTGCCAGCAGTTTATTGGGGGGTCAAGAGACCCAGTACTTC. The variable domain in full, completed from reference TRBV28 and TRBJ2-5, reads DVKVTQSSRYLVKRTGEKVFLECVQDMDHENMFWYRQDPGLGLRLIYFSYDVKMKEKGDIPEGYSVSREKKERFSLILESASTNQTSMYLCASSLLGGQETQYFGPGTRLLVL.

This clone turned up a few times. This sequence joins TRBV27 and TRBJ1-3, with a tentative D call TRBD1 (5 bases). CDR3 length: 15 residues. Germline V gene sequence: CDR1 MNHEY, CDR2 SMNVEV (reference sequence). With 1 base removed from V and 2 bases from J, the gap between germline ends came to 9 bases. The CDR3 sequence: CASSLLGQPGNTIYF. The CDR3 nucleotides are TGTGCCAGCAGTTTATTGGGGCAGCCTGGAAACACCATATATTTT.